Reported below is one T cell receptor (beta chain). Antigen: not known. This record belongs to a study of Graves' ophthalmopathy and Graves' hyperthyroidism. About the study: Upon initial diagnosis and before any treatment, peripheral blood was collected.

General study points: Most clonotypes expanded in thyroid above 0.001 frequency were present in blood too.

Germline CDR1 and CDR2: SGHRS and YFSETQ. V shed 4 bases and J shed 8 bases, with 15 bases lying between them. This CDR3 comprises 13 residues. RNA transcripts provided the template for amplifying TCR beta CDR3 regions. HTBI primers were used in a first-round RT-PCR, which preceded a second-round multiplex PCR. TCRdb re-called the multiplex PCR reads through MiXCR, storing one row per CDR3 protein. The table records around 670,000 distinct CDR3 sequences, roughly two fifths of them present only once. Having ophthalmopathy, the donors showed moderate-to-severe activity, CAS ≥3 and NOSPECS ≥4, with disease lasting under 3 months. The diagnosis combined clinical symptoms, thyroxine, TRAb, thyroid ultrasound and orbital computed tomography scans.

The sequenced sample was peripheral blood. The TCR comes from an adult man with Graves' ophthalmopathy. V is TRBV5-1 and J is TRBJ1-2; D is unresolved. The CDR3 here is CASSPGDTLGYTF. The DNA for the CDR3 is TGCGCCAGCAGCCCAGGCGACACCTTGGGCTACACCTTC.